The clone carrying this TCR beta chain occurred many times. The antigen remains unidentified. This record belongs to a study of identical twins. Findings and caveats of the study: A lower insertion count was a feature of abundant cord blood beta clonotypes, with no such feature in memory repertoires.

CDR1 is SGHTA and CDR2 is FQGNSA in the germline V gene. The CDR3 runs to 13 residues. Trimming left V 6 bases short and J 6 bases short, with 12 bases between. TCRdb fed the 5' RACE reads into MiXCR, producing one record per CDR3 protein. The table shows more than 200,000 distinct CDR3 sequences, with over 12% occurring only once. The gene calls are TRBV7-2 and TRBJ2-1; D may be TRBD1 (7 bases). The TCR comes from a woman between 18 and 29 years old in good health. The specimen was memory (CD45RO+) T cells sorted from blood. The CDR3 region is CASRLEGANEQFF. The CDR3 nucleotides read TGTGCCAGCAGACTGGAGGGGGCCAATGAGCAGTTCTTC.